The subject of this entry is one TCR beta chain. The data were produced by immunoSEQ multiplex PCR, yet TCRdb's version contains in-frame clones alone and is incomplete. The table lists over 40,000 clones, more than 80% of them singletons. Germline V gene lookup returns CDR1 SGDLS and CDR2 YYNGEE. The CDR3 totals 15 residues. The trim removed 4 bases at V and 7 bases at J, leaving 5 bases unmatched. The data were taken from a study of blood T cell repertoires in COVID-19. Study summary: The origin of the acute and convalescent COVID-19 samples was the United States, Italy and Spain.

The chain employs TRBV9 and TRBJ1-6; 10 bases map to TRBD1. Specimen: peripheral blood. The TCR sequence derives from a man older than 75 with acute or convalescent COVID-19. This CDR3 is CASSTGQGRNSPLHF. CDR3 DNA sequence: TGTGCCAGCAGCACGGGACAGGGGCGCAATTCACCCCTCCACTTT.